A single sample is the source of the 8 T cell receptor beta chains below, sequenced in a study of spatial heterogeneity in lung cancer. TCRdb itself ran the 5' RACE reads through MiXCR, one entry per CDR3 protein. The data contain roughly 91,000 distinct CDR3 sequences, approximately 20% of them singletons. Time point meaning: sample taken at primary tumor resection. No cell sorting; template was whole RNA from tumor, lung tissue or PBMC. Specimen: PBMCs, collected at surgery. These receptor sequences come from a male donor with early-stage non-small cell lung cancer.

The sample holds many counts of this clonotype. The chain is built from TRBV29-1 and TRBJ2-7; TRBD1 matches at 7 bases. CDR3 size: 13 residues. Trimming removed 6 bases from V and 1 base from J; junction bases left unmatched: 6. Germline CDR1 is SQVTM and CDR2 is ANQGSEA. Here the CDR3 reads CSVVTGQSYEQYF. As DNA, the CDR3 is TGCAGCGTCGTTACGGGACAGTCCTACGAGCAGTACTTC.

The chain combines TRBV5-4 with TRBJ2-7; possible D gene TRBD2, 5 bases. Trimming removed 0 bases at V and 6 bases at J, with 16 bases between. CDR1 is SGHNT, CDR2 YYREEE, per germline (reference sequence). This CDR3 spans 15 amino acids. DNA for the CDR3: TGTGCCAGCAGCTTGGACCGGGCCCTTGGGAGCGAGCAGTACTTC. Its translation: CASSLDRALGSEQYF.

The chain couples TRBV11-3 to TRBJ2-6; no clear D. Germline V gives CDR1 SGHNT, CDR2 YENEEA. The CDR3 has 17 amino acids. The V gene lost 5 bases and the J gene lost 1 base, with 15 bases spanning the gap. CDR3 DNA: TGTGCCAGCAGCCTGACACTAACAAAATCTGGGGCCAACGTCCTGACTTTC. Translated, it gives CASSLTLTKSGANVLTF.

This clonotype was counted between two and nine times. The chain combines TRBV3-1 with TRBJ2-3, with a tentative D call TRBD1 (6 bases). Trimming cost V 1 base and J 4 bases, with 12 bases left between them. The CDR3 extends over 15 amino acids. Per germline, CDR1 LGHDT and CDR2 YNNKEL (reference sequence). CDR3 loop: CASSQVQGRPDTQYF. DNA for the CDR3: TGTGCCAGCAGCCAAGTGCAGGGGCGCCCAGATACGCAGTATTTT.

V gene TRBV11-2 combines with J gene TRBJ1-4; no clear D. CDR3 length: 14 amino acids. Germline V lookup: CDR1 SGHAT, CDR2 FQNNGV. The V end lost 5 bases, the J end lost 7 bases, and 14 bases lay between the germline ends. The CDR3, as DNA: TGTGCCAGCAGCCAGTACAACGGCGGTGAAAAACTGTTTTTT. Its translation: CASSQYNGGEKLFF.

The rearrangement uses TRBV7-2 and TRBJ1-1; D unclear. The length of the CDR3 is 14 residues. V lost 5 bases, J lost 0 bases, and 10 bases lay in between. Looked up from germline, CDR1 is SGHTA and CDR2 is FQGNSA. The CDR3 loop reads CASSPAYMNTEAFF. The CDR3 nucleotides read TGTGCCAGCAGCCCTGCTTATATGAACACTGAAGCTTTCTTT.

In its sample, this clonotype was seen a few times. V usage is TRBV19 and J usage is TRBJ2-7; D uncertain. Trimming shortened V by 5 bases and J by 3 bases, and 11 bases separated the two germline ends. The CDR3 totals 13 residues. Germline V gene lookup returns CDR1 LNHDA and CDR2 SQIVND (reference sequence). CDR3 residues: CASSQQVRYEQYF. CDR3 DNA sequence: TGTGCCAGTAGTCAGCAGGTCCGCTACGAGCAGTACTTC.

This clonotype appeared many times. The chain is built from TRBV2 and TRBJ2-7, with 7 bases identical to TRBD2. The CDR3 has 13 amino acids. CDR1 and CDR2 from the germline V gene are SNHLY and FYNNEI. The V segment lost 8 bases and the J segment 2 bases; nucleotides outside the gene matches: 6. CDR3 bases: TGTGCCAGCGGGGGGGACTCCCCCTACGAGCAGTACTTC. This translates into CASGGDSPYEQYF. The full variable domain, completed using reference TRBV2 and TRBJ2-7, is EPEVTQTPSHQVTQMGQEVILRCVPISNHLYFYWYRQILGQKVEFLVSFYNNEISEKSEIFDDQFSVERPDGSNFTLKIRSTKLEDSAMYFCASGGDSPYEQYFGPGTRLTVT.